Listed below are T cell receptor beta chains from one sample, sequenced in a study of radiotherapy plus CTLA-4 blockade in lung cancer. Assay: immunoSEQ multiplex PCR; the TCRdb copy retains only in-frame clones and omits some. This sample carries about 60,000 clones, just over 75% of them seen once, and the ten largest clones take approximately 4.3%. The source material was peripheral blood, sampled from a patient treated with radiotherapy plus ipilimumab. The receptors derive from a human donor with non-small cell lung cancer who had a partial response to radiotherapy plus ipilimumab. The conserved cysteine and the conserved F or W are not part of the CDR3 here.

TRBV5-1 ASSSGKIDEQF
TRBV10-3 AIRTGQGSGEAF
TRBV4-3 ASSQDGRGPYNEQF
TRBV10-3 AISVPGGTQH
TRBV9 ASSAGERTLNTEAF
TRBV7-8 ASRRAENTEAF
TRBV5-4 ASSSRQGVWVGNTEAF